The rows below give T cell receptor beta chains drawn from one sample of a study of beta chain features in type 1 diabetes. Repertoires were generated with immunoSEQ multiplex PCR, while TCRdb's copy carries only in-frame clones and drops some. The data show roughly 150,000 clones, with less than 9.5% seen just once and roughly 0.97% held by the top ten. The sample consisted of central memory CD4+ T cells from blood. Receptors were obtained from a woman aged 40 to 55 with type 1 diabetes. The CDR3 runs from the conserved cysteine through the conserved F or W. The order of the fields is CDR3 protein, CDR3 DNA, CDR3 length, V gene, D gene, J gene, clone size. D genes are given only for firm matches. Size is omitted from some rows. Given values are once, few, many or a class for expanded clones.

CASSTNRYTEAFF TGTGCCAGCAGCACAAACAGGTACACTGAAGCTTTCTTT 13 TRBV5-4 - TRBJ1-1 few
CASSSTGTGVDEQYF TGTGCCAGCAGTTCAACCGGGACAGGGGTCGACGAGCAGTACTTC 15 TRBV6-5 TRBD1 TRBJ2-7 -
CASSGAGKGQPQHF TGTGCCAGCAGTGGGGCAGGGAAGGGTCAGCCCCAGCATTTT 14 TRBV25-1 - TRBJ1-5 many
CSALHRGSEETQYF TGCAGCGCACTTCACAGGGGATCAGAAGAGACCCAGTACTTC 14 TRBV29-1 TRBD1 TRBJ2-5 few
CASSFNPGQGAYEQYF TGTGCCAGCAGCTTCAATCCGGGACAGGGGGCGTACGAGCAGTACTTC 16 TRBV7-9 TRBD1 TRBJ2-7 few
CATRAGGRQETQYF TGTGCTACCAGAGCGGGGGGCCGCCAAGAGACCCAGTACTTC 14 TRBV7-7 TRBD2 TRBJ2-5 -
CASSQERTRGGYGYTF TGTGCCAGCAGCCAAGAACGGACGCGAGGGGGCTATGGCTACACCTTC 16 TRBV14 - TRBJ1-2 few
CAISVDGLNTEAFF TGTGCCATCAGTGTGGACGGACTAAACACTGAAGCTTTCTTT 14 TRBV10-3 - TRBJ1-1 few
CASSAGLAGDYEQYF TGTGCCAGCAGCGCCGGACTAGCGGGAGATTACGAGCAGTACTTC 15 TRBV9 TRBD2 TRBJ2-7 many
CASSLASRQGEQFF TGCGCCAGCAGCTTGGCTAGCCGACAGGGTGAGCAGTTCTTC 14 TRBV5-1 TRBD1 TRBJ2-1 -
CSATDRAEQYF TGCAGTGCTACGGACAGGGCCGAGCAGTACTTC 11 TRBV20-1 TRBD1 TRBJ2-7 few
CASSLGQYNEQFF TGCGCCAGCAGCTTGGGACAGTACAATGAGCAGTTCTTC 13 TRBV5-1 - TRBJ2-1 few
CASSLLGAGDTQYF TGTGCCAGCAGCTTACTGGGGGCTGGAGATACGCAGTATTTT 14 TRBV7-7 - TRBJ2-3 -
CASSLGPSVDQPQHF TGTGCCAGCAGTTTGGGCCCTTCTGTAGATCAGCCCCAGCATTTT 15 TRBV28 - TRBJ1-5 -
CASSGRVRPREQYF TGTGCCTCCAGCGGAAGGGTCCGCCCACGCGAGCAGTACTTC 14 TRBV6-5 - TRBJ2-7 few
CASSSQGTGKIYEQFF TGTGCCAGCAGTTCTCAAGGGACAGGGAAAATCTATGAGCAGTTCTTC 16 TRBV28 TRBD1 TRBJ2-1 few
CATSRPRQLAGYNEQFF TGTGCCACCAGCAGGCCCAGACAACTAGCGGGGTACAATGAGCAGTTCTTC 17 TRBV15 TRBD2 TRBJ2-1 -
CASRERSYNEQFF TGTGCCAGCAGGGAGAGAAGTTACAATGAGCAGTTCTTC 13 TRBV5-6 - TRBJ2-1 few
CASRPGTGGEETQYF TGTGCCAGCAGGCCCGGGACAGGTGGGGAAGAGACCCAGTACTTC 15 TRBV7-3 TRBD1 TRBJ2-5 -
CSVEAPQGETQYF TGCAGCGTTGAAGCCCCACAGGGGGAGACCCAGTACTTC 13 TRBV29-1 TRBD1 TRBJ2-5 few
CAWSVSEEKAFF TGTGCCTGGAGTGTAAGTGAAGAGAAAGCTTTCTTT 12 TRBV30 - TRBJ1-1 -
CASSLDTIYEQYF TGTGCCAGCAGCTTGGACACTATCTACGAGCAGTACTTC 13 TRBV7-8 - TRBJ2-7 -
CASSATGLAGQETQYF TGTGCCAGCAGCGCGACAGGACTAGCGGGGCAAGAGACCCAGTACTTC 16 TRBV7-3 TRBD2 TRBJ2-5 few
CASSLTTAGATDTQYF TGTGCCAGCAGCTTAACGACGGCGGGGGCTACAGATACGCAGTATTTT 16 TRBV7-3 - TRBJ2-3 -